This TCR beta chain appears in the sequencing data of a study of blood T cell repertoires in COVID-19. Using immunoSEQ multiplex PCR, the repertoire was profiled, and TCRdb retains in-frame clones only, with some absent. The top ten hold about 9.4% of the sample, which has more than 70,000 clones, about 80% seen once. Germline CDR1 is MNHEY and CDR2 is SMNVEV (reference sequence). J was trimmed by 4 bases and V by 6 bases; bases with no gene match: 6. The CDR3 contains 15 residues. The sample comprised peripheral blood. The chain couples TRBV27 to TRBJ1-6, with 7 bases identical to TRBD1. The TCR sequence derives from a woman aged 70-85 years with acute or convalescent COVID-19. CDR3 region: CASRSGTAYNSPLHF. CDR3 in DNA: TGTGCCAGCAGGTCCGGGACAGCTTATAATTCACCCCTCCACTTT.